These T cell receptor beta chains were read from a single sample in a study of regulatory T cells in long-lasting Graves disease. TCRdb re-derived calls from the multiplex PCR reads in MiXCR, one entry per CDR3 protein. The sample contains hundreds of thousands of distinct CDR3 sequences, about a sixth of which appear only once. The sample also formed part of further work on T cells in Graves' hyperthyroidism and ophthalmopathy.

Sequenced here: peripheral blood mononuclear cells (PBMCs), sampled at new diagnosis, from a patient treated with antithyroid drugs. These receptors came from a woman in her twenties or thirties with Graves disease. Each CDR3 is given with its conserved first and last residue. A D gene is named only where the DNA matches it firmly. A row's size may be missing; if present it is once, few, many or a size class.

abundance: many; d_gene: .; j_gene: TRBJ1-5; v_gene: TRBV11-2; CDR3aa: CASSLGVTYSNQPQHF; CDR3nt: TGTGCCAGCAGCTTAGGAGTGACCTATAGCAATCAGCCCCAGCATTTT
abundance: many; d_gene: .; j_gene: TRBJ2-3; v_gene: TRBV6-2/TRBV6-3; CDR3aa: CASSRAYAKGDTQYF; CDR3nt: TGTGCCAGCAGCCGCGCGTACGCCAAGGGAGATACGCAGTATTTT
abundance: .; d_gene: TRBD1; j_gene: TRBJ2-7; v_gene: TRBV9; CDR3aa: CASSVDGDSPYNEQYF; CDR3nt: TGTGCCAGCAGCGTAGACGGGGACAGCCCCTACAATGAGCAGTACTTC
abundance: .; d_gene: .; j_gene: TRBJ2-1; v_gene: TRBV7-8; CDR3aa: CASSVREFSYNERFF; CDR3nt: TGTGCCAGCAGCGTCAGGGAATTCTCCTACAATGAGCGGTTCTTC
abundance: many; d_gene: TRBD1; j_gene: TRBJ1-2; v_gene: TRBV18; CDR3aa: CASSPPGGQIYGYTF; CDR3nt: TGTGCCAGCTCACCACCGGGGGGACAGATCTATGGCTACACCTTC
abundance: few; d_gene: .; j_gene: TRBJ1-2; v_gene: TRBV11-2; CDR3aa: CASSQGSTGVYGYTF; CDR3nt: TGTGCCAGCAGCCAAGGTTCGACAGGAGTATATGGCTACACCTTC
abundance: .; d_gene: .; j_gene: TRBJ1-6; v_gene: TRBV10-3; CDR3aa: CAISTARGGNSPLHF; CDR3nt: TGTGCCATCAGTACCGCCCGGGGTGGTAATTCACCCCTCCACTTT
abundance: many; d_gene: .; j_gene: TRBJ2-5; v_gene: TRBV24-1; CDR3aa: CATSDSRTGQETQYF; CDR3nt: TGTGCCACCAGTGATTCACGGACCGGCCAAGAGACCCAGTACTTC
abundance: many; d_gene: .; j_gene: TRBJ1-6; v_gene: TRBV20-1; CDR3aa: CSASRGRRDALHF; CDR3nt: TGCAGTGCTAGTAGGGGGAGGCGGGACGCCCTCCACTTT
abundance: many; d_gene: TRBD2; j_gene: TRBJ2-7; v_gene: TRBV2; CDR3aa: CASSDNGLAGYYEQYF; CDR3nt: TGTGCCAGCAGTGATAACGGACTAGCGGGTTACTACGAGCAGTACTTC
abundance: few; d_gene: .; j_gene: TRBJ1-1; v_gene: TRBV6-2/TRBV6-3; CDR3aa: CASWRGKINTEAFF; CDR3nt: TGTGCCAGCTGGAGGGGCAAAATAAACACTGAAGCTTTCTTT
abundance: few; d_gene: TRBD1; j_gene: TRBJ1-2; v_gene: TRBV14; CDR3aa: CASSQEVGDRGLPGGYTF; CDR3nt: TGTGCCAGCAGCCAAGAAGTCGGGGACAGGGGGCTACCTGGAGGCTACACCTTC
abundance: many; d_gene: .; j_gene: TRBJ1-1; v_gene: TRBV7-2; CDR3aa: CASSFSSNTEAFF; CDR3nt: TGTGCCAGCAGCTTTTCCTCGAACACTGAAGCTTTCTTT
abundance: few; d_gene: TRBD2; j_gene: TRBJ2-2; v_gene: TRBV6-1; CDR3aa: CASSSGVNTGELFF; CDR3nt: TGTGCCAGCAGTAGCGGGGTGAACACCGGGGAGCTGTTTTTT
abundance: .; d_gene: .; j_gene: TRBJ1-5; v_gene: TRBV19; CDR3aa: CASSPLLADNQPQHF; CDR3nt: TGTGCCAGTAGTCCGCTTTTGGCAGATAATCAGCCCCAGCATTTT
abundance: .; d_gene: TRBD1; j_gene: TRBJ2-7; v_gene: TRBV18; CDR3aa: CASSGGQASYEQYF; CDR3nt: TGTGCCAGCTCGGGGGGACAGGCGTCCTACGAGCAGTACTTC